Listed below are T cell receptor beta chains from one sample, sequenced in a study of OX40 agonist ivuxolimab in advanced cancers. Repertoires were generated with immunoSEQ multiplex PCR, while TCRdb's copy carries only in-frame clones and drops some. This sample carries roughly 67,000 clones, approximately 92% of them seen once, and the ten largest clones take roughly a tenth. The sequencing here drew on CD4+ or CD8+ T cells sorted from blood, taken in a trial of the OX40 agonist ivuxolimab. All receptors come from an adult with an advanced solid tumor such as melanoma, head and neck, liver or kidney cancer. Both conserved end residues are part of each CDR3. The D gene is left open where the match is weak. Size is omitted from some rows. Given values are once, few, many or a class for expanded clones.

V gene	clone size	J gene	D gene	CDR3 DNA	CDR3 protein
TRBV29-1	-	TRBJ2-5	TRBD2	TGCAGCGTTGAAGAAAACGCCGGGCTAGCGGGTCAAGAGACCCAGTACTTC	CSVEENAGLAGQETQYF
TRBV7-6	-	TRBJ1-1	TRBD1	TGTGCCAGCAGCTGGGGACAGCCCACTGAAGCTTTCTTT	CASSWGQPTEAFF
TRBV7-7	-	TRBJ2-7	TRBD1	TGTGCTAGCAGCTCCGGGACAGACCCCTTATACGAGCAGTACTTC	CASSSGTDPLYEQYF
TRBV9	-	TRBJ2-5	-	TGTGCCAGCAGCGTAGAGGGGGGGGCCGTCCCCCAAGAGACCCAGTACTTC	CASSVEGGAVPQETQYF
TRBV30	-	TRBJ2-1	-	TGTGCCTGGAGTGTACTGACCGACAATGAGCAGTTCTTC	CAWSVLTDNEQFF
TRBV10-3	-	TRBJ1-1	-	TGTGCCATAGGTTTGGGCGATGAAGCTTTCTTT	CAIGLGDEAFF
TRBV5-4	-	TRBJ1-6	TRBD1	TGTGCCAGCAGCTTAGACAGGGGAATCCGTAATTCACCCCTCCACTTT	CASSLDRGIRNSPLHF
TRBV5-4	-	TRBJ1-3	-	TGTGCCAGCACCCCTTGGGGCTCTGGAAACACCATATATTTT	CASTPWGSGNTIYF
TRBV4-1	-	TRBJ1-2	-	TGCGCCAGCAGCCAACTTCTGAGGTATGGCTACACCTTC	CASSQLLRYGYTF
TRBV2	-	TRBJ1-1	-	TGTGCCAGCAGTGAAGCCGGGTTGAACACTGAAGCTTTCTTT	CASSEAGLNTEAFF
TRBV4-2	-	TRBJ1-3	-	TGTGCCAGCAGCCAAGAAACGCCCTTAGCTGGAAACACCATATATTTT	CASSQETPLAGNTIYF
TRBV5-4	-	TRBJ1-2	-	TGTGCCAGCAGCTCGGACATAGCTCCGTATGGCTACACCTTC	CASSSDIAPYGYTF
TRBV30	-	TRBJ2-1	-	TGTGCCTGGAGTGGCCATTACGGACAGACTACTACCTACAATGAGCAGTTCTTC	CAWSGHYGQTTTYNEQFF
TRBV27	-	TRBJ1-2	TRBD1	TGTGCCAGCAGTTTATCGAGAACAGGGGGCGATGGCTACACCTTC	CASSLSRTGGDGYTF
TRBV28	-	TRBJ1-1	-	TGTGCCAGCAGTTTAATTCCCACCGTAACTGAAGCTTTCTTT	CASSLIPTVTEAFF
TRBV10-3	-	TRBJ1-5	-	TGTGCCATCAGGGAGGGGAATCAGCCCCAGCATTTT	CAIREGNQPQHF
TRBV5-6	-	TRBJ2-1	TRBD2	TGTGCCAGCAGCCCCTCTTGGCAGCTGGCGGGGGGTTATGATGAGCAGTTCTTC	CASSPSWQLAGGYDEQFF
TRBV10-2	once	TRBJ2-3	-	TGCGCCAGCAGTTATACGGGGGGCACCACAGATACGCAGTATTTT	CASSYTGGTTDTQYF
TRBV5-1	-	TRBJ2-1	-	TGCGCCAGCAGCTTGTCCCCGTACAATGAGCAGTTCTTC	CASSLSPYNEQFF
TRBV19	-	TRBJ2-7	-	TGTGCCAGTAGTCCCGGGCCCTCCCTCTACGAGCAGTACTTC	CASSPGPSLYEQYF
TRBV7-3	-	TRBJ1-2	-	TGTGCCAGCAGCGAAACCGGGGTTGCTTTCTATGGCTACACCTTC	CASSETGVAFYGYTF
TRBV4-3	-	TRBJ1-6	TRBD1	TGCGCCAGCAGCCAAGAACGGGCAGGGGGTTCACCCCTCCACTTT	CASSQERAGGSPLHF
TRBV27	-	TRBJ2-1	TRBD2	TGTGCCAGCAGTTTAGTCGCTAGCGGGGGGGTTAATGAGCAGTTCTTC	CASSLVASGGVNEQFF
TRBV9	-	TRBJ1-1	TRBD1	TGTGCCAGCAGCGCCGGACAGGGCTACCTGAATGAAGCTTTCTTT	CASSAGQGYLNEAFF
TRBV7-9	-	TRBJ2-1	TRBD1	TGTGCCAGCACTTTAACAGGGGCGGACAATGAGCAGTTCTTC	CASTLTGADNEQFF
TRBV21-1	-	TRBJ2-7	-	TGTGCCAGCAGCCCTCCGGGACAGCTGTCCTACGAGCAGTACTTC	CASSPPGQLSYEQYF
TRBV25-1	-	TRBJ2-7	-	TGTGCCCCAGTTGGTTTTAACTACGAGCAGTACTTC	CAPVGFNYEQYF
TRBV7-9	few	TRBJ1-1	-	TGTGCCAGCAGCTTAGGACCTCGTGAAGCTTTCTTT	CASSLGPREAFF
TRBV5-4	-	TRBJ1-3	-	TGTGCCAGCAGCTTGAGGGGCGGGGACACCATATATTTT	CASSLRGGDTIYF
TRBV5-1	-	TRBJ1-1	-	TGCGCCAGCAGCCCAGGACGGGGGGACACTGAAGCTTTCTTT	CASSPGRGDTEAFF
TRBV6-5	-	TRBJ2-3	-	TGTGCCAGCAGTTACCCGGACAGAGGGAGCACAGATACGCAGTATTTT	CASSYPDRGSTDTQYF
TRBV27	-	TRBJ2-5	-	TGTGCCAGCAGGGGTCTGGGCGGGCCGGAGACCCAGTACTTC	CASRGLGGPETQYF
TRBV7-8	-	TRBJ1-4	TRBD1	TGTGCCAGCAGCGACTACAGGGGGCCTAATGAAAAACTGTTTTTT	CASSDYRGPNEKLFF
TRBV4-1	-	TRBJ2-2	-	TGCGCCAGCAGCCAAGACAGGTGGCGGGGCGGGGAGCTGTTTTTT	CASSQDRWRGGELFF
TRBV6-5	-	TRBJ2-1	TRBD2	TGTGCCAGCAGAACGGGGGGGCGCGACAATGAGCAGTTCTTC	CASRTGGRDNEQFF
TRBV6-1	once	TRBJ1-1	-	TGTGCCAGCAGTGAACTCACTGAAGCTTTCTTT	CASSELTEAFF
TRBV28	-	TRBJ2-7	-	TGTGCCAGCAGCCAACTTCCTGGGGCGTTCTCCCCCGAGCAGTACTTC	CASSQLPGAFSPEQYF
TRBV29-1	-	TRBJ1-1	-	TGCAGCGTTGGAGGGCCTGGGGCTGAAGCTTTCTTT	CSVGGPGAEAFF
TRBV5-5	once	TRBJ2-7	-	TGTGCCAGCAGCTTGGTGGACTTAGACTACGAGCAGTACTTC	CASSLVDLDYEQYF
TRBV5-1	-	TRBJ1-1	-	TGCGCCAGCAGCTTGGATCTGGGGATGAGCACTGAAGCTTTCTTT	CASSLDLGMSTEAFF
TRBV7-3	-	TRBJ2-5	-	TGTGCCAGCAGCTTCGACTACCAAGAGACCCAGTACTTC	CASSFDYQETQYF
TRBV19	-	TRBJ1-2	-	TGTGCCAGCAGTCTAAGAGACAGGCCTTATGGCTACACCTTC	CASSLRDRPYGYTF
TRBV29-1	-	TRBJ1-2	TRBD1	TGCAGCGTTGTGGGACAGGGGACCTATGGCTACACCTTC	CSVVGQGTYGYTF
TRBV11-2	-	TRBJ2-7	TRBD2	TGTGCCAGCAGCTTAGTAACAGCGGGGGAACCCTACGAGCAGTACTTC	CASSLVTAGEPYEQYF
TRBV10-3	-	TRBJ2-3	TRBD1	TGTGCCTCTGGACAGGCAAGCACAGATACGCAGTATTTT	CASGQASTDTQYF
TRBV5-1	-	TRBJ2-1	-	TGCGCCAGCAGCCGTTACTCCTACAATGAGCAGTTCTTC	CASSRYSYNEQFF
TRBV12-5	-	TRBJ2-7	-	TGTGCTAGTGGTTGGTACGAGCAGTACTTC	CASGWYEQYF
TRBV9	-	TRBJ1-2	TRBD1	TGTGCCAGCAGCGTAGGGACAGGGTCCCACTATGGCTACACCTTC	CASSVGTGSHYGYTF
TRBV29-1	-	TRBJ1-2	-	TGCAGCGCTCCCCTTCTATCGGACTATGGCTACACCTTC	CSAPLLSDYGYTF
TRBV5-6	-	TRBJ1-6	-	TGTGCCAGCAGCCCTGGCGGGGAAAATTCACCCCTCCACTTT	CASSPGGENSPLHF
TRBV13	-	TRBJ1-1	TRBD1	TGTGCCACAGAGGACAGGGGGCTTGGCACTGAAGCTTTCTTT	CATEDRGLGTEAFF